These T cell receptor beta chains were read from a single sample in a study of vaccination effects on CD4 cells after COVID-19. Measured with immunoSEQ multiplex PCR; TCRdb has only the in-frame clones, and not every one. The table records under 75,000 clones, 75% to 90% of them present only once. These receptors have no identified antigens. Material: CD4+ T cells from PBMCs cultured with SARS-CoV-2 spike peptides, obtained before COVID-19 vaccination. The receptor source for this set is a human donor who received a COVID-19 vaccine. Both conserved end residues are part of each CDR3. Fields, in order: clone size, V gene, D gene, J gene, CDR3 protein, CDR3 DNA. A D gene is named only where the DNA matches it firmly. The size field is filled for only some rows; it gives once, few, many or a size class.

-,TRBV6-4,TRBD1,TRBJ2-2,CASRGGLVRELFF,TGTGCCAGCCGAGGGGGCTTAGTGAGGGAGCTGTTTTTT
-,TRBV6-5,-,TRBJ2-2,CASSQQGSTTGELFF,TGTGCCAGCAGTCAACAGGGTTCGACCACCGGGGAGCTGTTTTTT
-,TRBV29-1,-,TRBJ1-3,CSVVSGGAGNTIYF,TGCAGCGTTGTATCCGGGGGCGCTGGAAACACCATATATTTT
-,TRBV12-3/TRBV12-4,-,TRBJ2-5,CASNTAGAETQYF,TGTGCCAGCAACACGGCGGGGGCGGAGACCCAGTACTTC
-,TRBV5-1,TRBD1,TRBJ1-5,CASSRGQGENQPQHF,TGCGCCAGCAGTAGGGGACAGGGGGAGAATCAGCCCCAGCATTTT
-,TRBV5-1,-,TRBJ1-2,CASSGDRDYGYTF,TGCGCCAGCAGTGGGGACCGAGACTATGGCTACACCTTC
-,TRBV29-1,-,TRBJ2-5,CSVEGQAETQYF,TGCAGCGTTGAAGGCCAGGCGGAGACCCAGTACTTC
-,TRBV5-1,-,TRBJ1-5,CASSLEGGAEQPQHF,TGCGCCAGCAGCTTGGAGGGGGGCGCAGAGCAGCCCCAGCATTTT
-,TRBV5-6,-,TRBJ2-2,CASSLGFGYTGELFF,TGTGCCAGCAGCTTGGGTTTCGGGTACACCGGGGAGCTGTTTTTT
-,TRBV7-2,-,TRBJ1-3,CASSFRADSGNTIYF,TGTGCCAGCAGCTTCAGGGCCGACTCTGGAAACACCATATATTTT
-,TRBV4-3,TRBD2,TRBJ2-3,CASSRTSGGGDTQYF,TGCGCCAGCAGCCGGACTAGCGGGGGGGGAGATACGCAGTATTTT
-,TRBV12-3/TRBV12-4,TRBD1,TRBJ1-5,CASSSGGRPQHF,TGTGCCAGCAGTTCAGGGGGGCGGCCCCAGCATTTT
once,TRBV10-1,-,TRBJ1-2,CASSGTRVDGYTF,TGCGCCAGCAGTGGGACCCGAGTCGATGGCTACACCTTC
-,TRBV3-1/TRBV3-2,TRBD2,TRBJ2-3,CASTPSGGVGTQYF,TGTGCCAGCACGCCTAGCGGGGGGGTCGGTACGCAGTATTTT
once,TRBV9,-,TRBJ2-5,CASSVAAGQETQYF,TGTGCCAGCAGCGTAGCAGCAGGCCAAGAGACCCAGTACTTC
-,TRBV19,-,TRBJ2-5,CASSNQLVGQETQYF,TGTGCCAGTAGTAACCAACTCGTAGGGCAAGAGACCCAGTACTTC
-,TRBV5-8,-,TRBJ2-3,CASPVNPVPGNSISPDTQYF,TGTGCCAGCCCGGTTAATCCCGTCCCGGGGAACTCGATTTCTCCAGATACGCAGTATTTT
-,TRBV25-1,TRBD1,TRBJ1-2,CASSDSTGTGTFYGYTF,TGTGCCAGCAGTGACTCTACCGGGACAGGGACCTTCTATGGCTACACCTTC
-,TRBV23-1,-,TRBJ2-5,CASSQSHGETQYF,TGCGCCAGCAGTCAGTCCCACGGGGAGACCCAGTACTTC
-,TRBV6-2/TRBV6-3,TRBD2,TRBJ2-1,CASSYGAGGPYNEQFF,TGTGCCAGCAGTTACGGAGCGGGGGGGCCCTACAATGAGCAGTTCTTC
-,TRBV18,TRBD1,TRBJ2-6,CASSPGTAFSGANVLTF,TGTGCCAGCTCACCCGGGACAGCCTTCTCTGGGGCCAACGTCCTGACTTTC
once,TRBV6-5,TRBD1,TRBJ2-5,CASSYRGQETQYF,TGTGCCAGCAGTTATAGGGGGCAGGAGACCCAGTACTTC